This TCR beta chain was captured in a study of T-cell memory formation after mild COVID-19. Study results and caveats: What remained unconfirmed was the SARS-CoV-2 specificity of second-wave clones peaking on day 37. Contracting clones from day 15 to 85 showed balanced CD4/CD8; later expanders favored CD4+.

MiXCR, run by TCRdb on the 5' RACE reads, gives a single entry per CDR3 protein. The top ten clones hold 2.1% of a sample with approximately 250,000 distinct CDR3 sequences, roughly 14% of them seen once. The CDR3 runs 11 residues. V was trimmed by 2 bases and J by 7 bases, leaving 6 bases between them. Germline V gene lookup returns CDR1 MNHEY and CDR2 SVGAGI. This clonotype was counted only a few times. What it binds is not known. This clonotype was sampled from an adult woman who had mild COVID-19 (a few samples of this study predate the infection). Cell type and time point are not known. Sequencing was performed on PBMCs or a T cell subset sorted from them (not recorded which). The chain uses TRBV6-5 and TRBJ2-7; D is ambiguous. CDR3 amino acids: CASSYAGEQYF. The CDR3 nucleotides read TGTGCCAGCAGTTACGCCGGGGAGCAGTACTTC.